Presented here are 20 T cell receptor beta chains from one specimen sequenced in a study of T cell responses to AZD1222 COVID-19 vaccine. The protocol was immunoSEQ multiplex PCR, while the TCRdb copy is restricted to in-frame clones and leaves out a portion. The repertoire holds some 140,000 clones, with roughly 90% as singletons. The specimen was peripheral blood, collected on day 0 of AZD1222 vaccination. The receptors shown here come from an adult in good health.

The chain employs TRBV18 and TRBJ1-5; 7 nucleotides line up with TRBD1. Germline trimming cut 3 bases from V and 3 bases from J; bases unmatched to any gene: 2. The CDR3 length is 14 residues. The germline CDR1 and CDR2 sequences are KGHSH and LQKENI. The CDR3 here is CASSPTGDNQPQHF. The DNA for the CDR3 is TGTGCCAGCTCACCTACAGGGGACAATCAGCCCCAGCATTTT.

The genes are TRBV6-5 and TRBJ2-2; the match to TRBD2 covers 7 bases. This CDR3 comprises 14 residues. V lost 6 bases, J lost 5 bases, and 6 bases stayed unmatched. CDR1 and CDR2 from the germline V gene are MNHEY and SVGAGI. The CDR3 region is CASRWAGETGELFF. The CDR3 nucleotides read TGTGCCAGCAGGTGGGCGGGAGAAACCGGGGAGCTGTTTTTT.

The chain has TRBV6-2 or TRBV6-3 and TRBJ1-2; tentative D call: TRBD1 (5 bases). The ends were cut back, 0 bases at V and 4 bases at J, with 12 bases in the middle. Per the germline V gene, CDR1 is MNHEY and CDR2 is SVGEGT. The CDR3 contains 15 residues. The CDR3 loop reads CASSYSSGTLYGYTF. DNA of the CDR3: TGTGCCAGCAGTTACTCCTCTGGGACCCTCTATGGCTACACCTTC.

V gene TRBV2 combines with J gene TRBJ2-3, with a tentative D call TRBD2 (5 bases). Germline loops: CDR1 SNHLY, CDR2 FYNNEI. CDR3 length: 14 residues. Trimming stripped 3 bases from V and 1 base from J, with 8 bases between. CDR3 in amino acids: CASSDLRGTDTQYF. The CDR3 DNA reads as TGTGCCAGCAGTGACTTGCGGGGCACAGATACGCAGTATTTT.

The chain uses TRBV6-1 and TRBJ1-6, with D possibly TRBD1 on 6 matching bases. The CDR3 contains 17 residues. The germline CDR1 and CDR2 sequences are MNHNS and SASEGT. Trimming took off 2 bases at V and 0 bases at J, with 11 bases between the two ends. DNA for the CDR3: TGTGCCAGCAGTGAAATAACAGGGAGCTCCTATAATTCACCCCTCCACTTT. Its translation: CASSEITGSSYNSPLHF.

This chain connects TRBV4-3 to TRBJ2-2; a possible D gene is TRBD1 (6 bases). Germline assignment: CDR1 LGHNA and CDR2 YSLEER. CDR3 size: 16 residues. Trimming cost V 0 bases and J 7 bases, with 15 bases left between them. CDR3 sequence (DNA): TGCGCCAGCAGCCAAGATAATGGGGGCGAAGACGGGGAGCTGTTTTTT. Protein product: CASSQDNGGEDGELFF.

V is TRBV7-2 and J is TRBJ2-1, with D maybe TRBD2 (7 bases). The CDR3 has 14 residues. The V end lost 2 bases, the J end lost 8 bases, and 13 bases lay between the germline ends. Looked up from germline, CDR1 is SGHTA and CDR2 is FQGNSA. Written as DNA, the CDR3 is TGTGCCAGCAGCTTATGGAAGGGGGGGGATGAGCAGTTCTTC. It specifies CASSLWKGGDEQFF.

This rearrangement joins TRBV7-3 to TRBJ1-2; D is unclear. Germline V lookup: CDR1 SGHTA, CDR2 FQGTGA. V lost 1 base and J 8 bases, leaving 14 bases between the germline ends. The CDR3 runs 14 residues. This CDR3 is CASSLKGGPGGYTF. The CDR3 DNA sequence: TGTGCCAGCAGCTTAAAGGGAGGCCCGGGGGGCTACACCTTC.

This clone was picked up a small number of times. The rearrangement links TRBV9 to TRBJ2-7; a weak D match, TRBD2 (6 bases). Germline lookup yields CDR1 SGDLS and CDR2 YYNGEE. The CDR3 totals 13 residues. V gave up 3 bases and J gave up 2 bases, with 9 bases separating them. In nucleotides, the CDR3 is TGTGCCAGCAGCGCGGAGGGACCCTACGAGCAGTACTTC. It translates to CASSAEGPYEQYF.

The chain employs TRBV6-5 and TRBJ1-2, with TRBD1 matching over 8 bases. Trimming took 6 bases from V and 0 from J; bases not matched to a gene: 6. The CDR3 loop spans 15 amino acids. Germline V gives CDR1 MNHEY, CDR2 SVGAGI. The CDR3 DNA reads TGTGCCAGCAGCGCCGGACAGGGTCCTAACTATGGCTACACCTTC. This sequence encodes CASSAGQGPNYGYTF.

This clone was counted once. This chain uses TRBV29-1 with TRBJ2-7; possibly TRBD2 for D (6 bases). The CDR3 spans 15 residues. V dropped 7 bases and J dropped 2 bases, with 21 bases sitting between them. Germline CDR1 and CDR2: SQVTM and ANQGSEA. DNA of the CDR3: TGCAGCGCCTGCCCGACCGGGACTGCTCCCTACGAGCAGTACTTC. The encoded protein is CSACPTGTAPYEQYF.

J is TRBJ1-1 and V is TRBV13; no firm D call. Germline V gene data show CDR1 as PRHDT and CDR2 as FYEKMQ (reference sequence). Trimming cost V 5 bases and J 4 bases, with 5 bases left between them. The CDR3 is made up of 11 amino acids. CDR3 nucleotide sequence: TGTGCCAGCAGCGTTGGCACTGAAGCTTTCTTT. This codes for CASSVGTEAFF.

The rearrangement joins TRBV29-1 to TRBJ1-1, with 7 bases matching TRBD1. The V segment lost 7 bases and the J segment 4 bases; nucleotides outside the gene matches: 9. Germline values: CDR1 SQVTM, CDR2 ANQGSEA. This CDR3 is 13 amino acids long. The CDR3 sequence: CSAARGEGTEAFF. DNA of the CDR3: TGCAGCGCCGCCAGGGGGGAGGGCACTGAAGCTTTCTTT.

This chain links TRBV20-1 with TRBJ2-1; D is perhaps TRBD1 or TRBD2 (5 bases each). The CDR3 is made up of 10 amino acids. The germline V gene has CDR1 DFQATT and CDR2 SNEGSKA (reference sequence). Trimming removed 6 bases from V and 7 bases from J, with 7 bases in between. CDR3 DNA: TGCAGTGCATGGGGGAATGAGCAGTTCTTC. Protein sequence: CSAWGNEQFF.

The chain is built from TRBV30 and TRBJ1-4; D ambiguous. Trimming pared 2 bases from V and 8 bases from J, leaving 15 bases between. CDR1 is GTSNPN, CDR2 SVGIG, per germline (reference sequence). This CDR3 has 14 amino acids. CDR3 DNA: TGTGCCTGGAGTCCCATTGGTCTCCCGGAAAAACTGTTTTTT. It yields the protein CAWSPIGLPEKLFF.

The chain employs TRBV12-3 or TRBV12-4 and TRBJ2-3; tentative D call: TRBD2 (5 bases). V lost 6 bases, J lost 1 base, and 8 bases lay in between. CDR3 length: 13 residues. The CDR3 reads CASSVGGTDTQYF. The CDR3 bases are TGTGCCAGCAGCGTGGGAGGCACAGATACGCAGTATTTT.

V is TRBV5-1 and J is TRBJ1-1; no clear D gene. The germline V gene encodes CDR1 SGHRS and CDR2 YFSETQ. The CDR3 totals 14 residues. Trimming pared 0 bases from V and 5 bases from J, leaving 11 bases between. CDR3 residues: CASSLDSSQTEAFF. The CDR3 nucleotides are TGCGCCAGCAGCTTGGACAGCAGTCAAACTGAAGCTTTCTTT.

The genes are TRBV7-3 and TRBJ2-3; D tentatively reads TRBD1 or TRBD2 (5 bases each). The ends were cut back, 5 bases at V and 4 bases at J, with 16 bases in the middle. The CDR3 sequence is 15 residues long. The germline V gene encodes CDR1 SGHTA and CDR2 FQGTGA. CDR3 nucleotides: TGTGCCAGCAGCCTTGGGGGTAGTAGGTCAGATACGCAGTATTTT. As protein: CASSLGGSRSDTQYF.

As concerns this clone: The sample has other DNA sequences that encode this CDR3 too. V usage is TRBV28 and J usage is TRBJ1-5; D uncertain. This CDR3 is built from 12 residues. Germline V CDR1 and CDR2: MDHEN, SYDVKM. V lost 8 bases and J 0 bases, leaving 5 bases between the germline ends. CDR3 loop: CASLSSNQPQHF. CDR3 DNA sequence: TGTGCCAGCCTCTCTAGCAATCAGCCCCAGCATTTT.

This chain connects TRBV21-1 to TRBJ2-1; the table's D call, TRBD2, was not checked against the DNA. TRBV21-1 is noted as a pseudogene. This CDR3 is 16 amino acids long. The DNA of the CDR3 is TGTGCCAGCAGCCCCTTAAGGCTAGTAGTCCCCCATGAGCAGTTCTTC. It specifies CASSPLRLVVPHEQFF.